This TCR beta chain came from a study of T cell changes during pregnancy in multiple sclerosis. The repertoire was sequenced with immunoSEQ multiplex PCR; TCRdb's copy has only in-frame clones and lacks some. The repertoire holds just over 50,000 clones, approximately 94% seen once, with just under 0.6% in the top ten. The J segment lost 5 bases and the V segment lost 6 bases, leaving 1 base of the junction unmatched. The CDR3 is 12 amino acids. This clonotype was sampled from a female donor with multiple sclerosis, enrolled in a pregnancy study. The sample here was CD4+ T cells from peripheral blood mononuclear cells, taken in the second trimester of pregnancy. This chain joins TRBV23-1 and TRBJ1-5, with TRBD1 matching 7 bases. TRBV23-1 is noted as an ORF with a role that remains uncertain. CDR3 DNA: TGCGCCAGCAGAGGGGGCGATCAGCCCCAGCATTTT. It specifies CASRGGDQPQHF.